This note documents a single T cell receptor beta chain sequence. The source of the sample is a study of T-cell reconstitution after alpha-beta-depleted transplantation in children. Preparation of the TCRbeta library was carried out with unique molecular identifiers. TCRdb itself ran the PCR reads through MiXCR, one entry per CDR3 protein. The table includes about 340,000 distinct CDR3 sequences, roughly 16% detected once. The CDR3 is 15 residues long. The V end was cut by 7 bases, the J end by 6 bases, with 18 bases between. The germline V gene encodes CDR1 LNHDA and CDR2 SQIVND (reference sequence).

The rearrangement links TRBV19 to TRBJ2-2; tentative D call: TRBD2 (6 bases). This receptor was identified in a male patient aged 2 to 10 who had a stem cell transplant for acute lymphoblastic leukemia, so the T cells may come from the graft donor. Material: PBMCs, mostly from graft donor cells, obtained 360 days after TCRalphabeta/CD19-depleted stem cell transplant. The CDR3 region is CASIPWDSYPGELFF. DNA of the CDR3: TGTGCCAGTATCCCCTGGGACTCCTATCCCGGGGAGCTGTTTTTT.